This TCR beta chain derives from a study of Ad26.COV2.S vaccination and SARS-CoV-2 variants (dated by TCRdb to about 2021). Regarding the complete study: Vaccine-arm donors came from COV1001, a multicentre, randomized, double-blind, placebo-controlled phase I-IIa trial of Ad26.COV2.S in healthy adults. Investigators remained blinded to trial group allocation during experiments and outcome assessment. Sequencing of the TCRbeta repertoire served to evaluate the specificity and breadth of SARS-CoV-2-reactive T cell receptors following Ad26.COV2.S vaccination. The TCR-sequenced set comprised roughly 30 samples: approximately 19 Ad26.COV2.S vaccine recipients, 5 placebo recipients and 8 SARS-CoV-2 convalescent individuals. Trial participants were randomized into five groups of five: low-dose or high-dose Ad26.COV2.S given once or twice, or placebo on both occasions. Ad26.COV2.S was administered intramuscularly at a dose of 5x10^10 or 1x10^11 viral particles, either as one shot or as two shots given 56 days apart.

The research as a whole found: Comparable non-spike TCR breadth was observed between vaccine and placebo recipients, consistent with only spike being contained in the vaccine. After vaccination, substantial breadth of spike-specific CD8+ and CD4+ T cell responses was reported. According to the authors, total T cell responses may have been underestimated by the TCR breadth and depth analyses. Ad26.COV2.S recipients had higher spike-specific TCR breadth than placebo recipients (P = 0.0014). The study was not powered for comparison of responses between vaccine doses or regimens.

V and J lose 0 bases and 3 bases, and a span of 18 bases separates them. The CDR3 has 17 amino acids, counting the end cysteine and phenylalanine. Left in the record is the CDR3 DNA by itself, 51 bases read in frame from the first base. The germline V gene (reference sequence) supplies CDR1 LNHNV and CDR2 YYDKDF. The immunoSEQ Assay was used to sequence TCRbeta CDR3 regions. After extraction, genomic DNA underwent amplification by bias-controlled multiplex PCR, followed by high-throughput sequencing. Per the source publication's procedure: To quantify the absolute abundance of each unique TCRbeta CDR3 region, sequences were collapsed and filtered. T cell fraction was estimated by normalizing TCRbeta template counts to usable DNA, which was measured by amplifying reference genes present in all nucleated cells. Repertoire TCRs were annotated as SARS-CoV-2-specific by exact matching of V gene, CDR3 amino acid sequence and J gene to a known reactive TCR set. The reference SARS-CoV-2 TCR set was obtained from MIRA and was filtered for enrichment in COVID-19-positive ImmuneCODE repertoires, whereby public or cross-reactive TCRs were removed. Using the MIRA antigens, annotated TCRs were further analysed by specific ORF or by position within an ORF. Breadth was defined as the number of annotated unique rearrangements divided by the total number of unique productive rearrangements, and depth was defined as the summed frequency of the annotated unique rearrangements. Two-sided Wilcoxon rank-sum tests were applied when comparing TCR breadth between groups. TCRdb provides this immuneACCESS table in a form limited to in-frame rearrangements. Some clones are lacking; in checked studies, under half of them reflect an unresolved V gene, and why the rest are absent is not known. That table supplies the V and J calls and clone size; D and trimming were determined from the DNA. Here the sample has some 290,000 clones; 86% occur a single time. The top ten clonotypes cover less than 2% of the sample.

About this clone: No antigen is known for it. Base quality data are lacking; no much larger clone is found one base away.

This specimen's treatment or condition label, interpreted: 15 to 20 received Ad26.COV2.S at low or high dose, single or two shots; 5 received placebo; per-sample allocation not given. Repertoires of vaccine and placebo recipients were sequenced from samples taken on day 63 after the first injection. In Cohort 1b, more than 20 adults aged 18-55 years were enrolled at a single site in Boston, USA, between 29 July and 7 August 2020. Ad26.COV2.S was a replication-incompetent adenovirus type 26 vector that expressed a prefusion-stabilized SARS-CoV-2 spike protein derived from the original Wuhan strain.

Sequencing used peripheral blood, obtained in a trial of Ad26.COV2.S vaccine versus placebo. This receptor was identified in a person aged 18-65 years who received the Ad26.COV2.S COVID-19 vaccine or a placebo. The sequence joins TRBV15 to TRBJ2-7, and perhaps TRBD1 as D gene, on 6 matching bases. At the DNA level, the sequence is TGTGCCACCAGCAGAGACAGGGGAGCCACAAAGTTCTACGAGCAGTACTTC. The resulting protein is CATSRDRGATKFYEQYF.